These T cell receptor beta chains were read from a single sample in a study of regulatory T cells in long-lasting Graves disease. MiXCR, applied by TCRdb to the multiplex PCR reads, yields one record per CDR3 protein. The sample carries about 430,000 distinct CDR3 sequences, around 16% recorded once. This same sample was also part of a study on T cells in Graves' hyperthyroidism and ophthalmopathy.

Sample: peripheral blood mononuclear cells (PBMCs), taken at new diagnosis, from a patient treated with antithyroid drugs. These receptors all stem from a middle-aged woman with Graves disease. Both conserved end residues are part of each CDR3. Each record gives: J gene, V gene, clone size, D gene, CDR3 DNA, CDR3 protein. The D gene is left open where the match is weak. A clone size is listed for some rows: how often the clone was seen (once, few, many), or a class if it is expanded.

J gene: TRBJ1-1
V gene: TRBV5-1
clone size: many
D gene: -
CDR3 DNA: TGCGCCAGCAGCCCCTCCCCGGCGAACACTGAAGCTTTCTTT
CDR3 protein: CASSPSPANTEAFF

J gene: TRBJ1-4
V gene: TRBV19
clone size: -
D gene: TRBD1
CDR3 DNA: TGTGCCAGTAGTATAGGAGGGGACAGTGGGTTTAATGAAAAACTGTTTTTT
CDR3 protein: CASSIGGDSGFNEKLFF

J gene: TRBJ2-5
V gene: TRBV27
clone size: -
D gene: TRBD2
CDR3 DNA: TGTGCCAGCAGTTTAGTGACTAGCGGGAGTTTCTGGGGAAAGACCCAGTACTTC
CDR3 protein: CASSLVTSGSFWGKTQYF

J gene: TRBJ2-1
V gene: TRBV7-2
clone size: few
D gene: TRBD2
CDR3 DNA: TGTGCCAGCAGCCCGGCCCGGCGGGGACTAGCGACCTACAATGAGCAGTTCTTC
CDR3 protein: CASSPARRGLATYNEQFF

J gene: TRBJ1-4
V gene: TRBV2
clone size: -
D gene: TRBD1
CDR3 DNA: TGTGCCAGCGCCAGGGACAGACGGTCCGAAAAACTGTTTTTT
CDR3 protein: CASARDRRSEKLFF

J gene: TRBJ2-7
V gene: TRBV5-4
clone size: -
D gene: TRBD1
CDR3 DNA: TGTGCCAGCAGCCCACGACAGGGGAGCACCTACGAGCAGTACTTC
CDR3 protein: CASSPRQGSTYEQYF

J gene: TRBJ1-3
V gene: TRBV7-2
clone size: few
D gene: TRBD1
CDR3 DNA: TGTGCCAGCAGCTTTAGACAGGGCGACACCATATATTTT
CDR3 protein: CASSFRQGDTIYF

J gene: TRBJ2-5
V gene: TRBV9
clone size: many
D gene: -
CDR3 DNA: TGTGCCAGCAGCGTATCCCCTCTAGGGACCCCAAGTCAAGAGACCCAGTACTTC
CDR3 protein: CASSVSPLGTPSQETQYF

J gene: TRBJ2-3
V gene: TRBV20-1
clone size: few
D gene: TRBD2
CDR3 DNA: TGCAGTGCCGGGGTGCGGCTAGCGGGTGTGGGAGATACGCAGTATTTT
CDR3 protein: CSAGVRLAGVGDTQYF

J gene: TRBJ2-5
V gene: TRBV5-1
clone size: few
D gene: TRBD1
CDR3 DNA: TGCGCCAGCAGCTTGGTTTCCGGGACAGGGGGCGGACTACAAGAGACCCAGTACTTC
CDR3 protein: CASSLVSGTGGGLQETQYF

J gene: TRBJ2-1
V gene: TRBV28
clone size: -
D gene: -
CDR3 DNA: TGTGCCAGCAGTTTATTGCAGGGGCATAATGAGCAGTTCTTC
CDR3 protein: CASSLLQGHNEQFF

J gene: TRBJ2-2
V gene: TRBV6-1
clone size: once
D gene: TRBD2
CDR3 DNA: TGTGCCAGCACTCCCTACCCGGGAGGGTCCGGGGAGCTGTTTTTT
CDR3 protein: CASTPYPGGSGELFF

J gene: TRBJ2-5
V gene: TRBV10-2
clone size: many
D gene: TRBD2
CDR3 DNA: TGCGCCAGCAAACCCGGGACTAGCGGGATACGGGAGACCCAGTACTTC
CDR3 protein: CASKPGTSGIRETQYF

J gene: TRBJ2-1
V gene: TRBV6-2/TRBV6-3
clone size: few
D gene: -
CDR3 DNA: TGTGCCAGCAGTGAAGCGTTCTGGGACATATACAATGAGCAGTTCTTC
CDR3 protein: CASSEAFWDIYNEQFF

J gene: TRBJ1-1
V gene: TRBV28
clone size: many
D gene: -
CDR3 DNA: TGTGCCAGCAGTTTGGGTGGTGAAGCTTTCTTT
CDR3 protein: CASSLGGEAFF

J gene: TRBJ1-5
V gene: TRBV6-2/TRBV6-3
clone size: few
D gene: -
CDR3 DNA: TGTGCCACCTTGAGGTGGGGGCAAATTCAGCCCCAGCATTTT
CDR3 protein: CATLRWGQIQPQHF

J gene: TRBJ2-3
V gene: TRBV20-1
clone size: many
D gene: -
CDR3 DNA: TGCAGTGCTAGAAACCCGGCAGATACGCAGTATTTT
CDR3 protein: CSARNPADTQYF

J gene: TRBJ1-2
V gene: TRBV6-1
clone size: -
D gene: -
CDR3 DNA: TGTGCCAGCAGAGGGGCGGGTGGCTACACCTTC
CDR3 protein: CASRGAGGYTF

J gene: TRBJ2-2
V gene: TRBV19
clone size: many
D gene: TRBD1
CDR3 DNA: TGTGCCAGTAGTTACAGGGGGGTATACACCGGGGAGCTGTTTTTT
CDR3 protein: CASSYRGVYTGELFF

J gene: TRBJ2-7
V gene: TRBV4-3
clone size: -
D gene: TRBD2
CDR3 DNA: TGCGCCAGCAGCCAATTGACGGGAGGCTCCTACGAGCAGTACTTC
CDR3 protein: CASSQLTGGSYEQYF

J gene: TRBJ2-3
V gene: TRBV5-5
clone size: few
D gene: TRBD1
CDR3 DNA: TGTGCCAGCAGCTCCTCGAGGGGGCTATATTCAGATACGCAGTATTTT
CDR3 protein: CASSSSRGLYSDTQYF

J gene: TRBJ1-6
V gene: TRBV19
clone size: -
D gene: -
CDR3 DNA: TGTGCCAGTAGTAACCCCTCTTTAGCCCCTAATTCACCCCTCCACTTT
CDR3 protein: CASSNPSLAPNSPLHF

J gene: TRBJ2-5
V gene: TRBV30
clone size: many
D gene: TRBD1
CDR3 DNA: TGTGCCTGGAATAAATTGGACAGGGTGGGAGAGACCCAGTACTTC
CDR3 protein: CAWNKLDRVGETQYF

J gene: TRBJ2-2
V gene: TRBV7-9
clone size: many
D gene: -
CDR3 DNA: TGTGCCAGCAGCTTTGTCTCGGGAGTATACACCGGGGAGCTGTTTTTT
CDR3 protein: CASSFVSGVYTGELFF

J gene: TRBJ2-1
V gene: TRBV7-6
clone size: few
D gene: -
CDR3 DNA: TGTGCCAGCAGCGTCGGGGCTAGCGAGTACAATGAGCAGTTCTTC
CDR3 protein: CASSVGASEYNEQFF

J gene: TRBJ1-1
V gene: TRBV29-1
clone size: many
D gene: -
CDR3 DNA: TGCAGCGTTGATTTGGTCGTAGCTTTCTTT
CDR3 protein: CSVDLVVAFF

J gene: TRBJ2-3
V gene: TRBV5-1
clone size: many
D gene: TRBD1
CDR3 DNA: TGCGCCAGCAGCTCGACAGGGGAGGGCACAGATACGCAGTATTTT
CDR3 protein: CASSSTGEGTDTQYF

J gene: TRBJ1-5
V gene: TRBV6-5
clone size: many
D gene: TRBD1
CDR3 DNA: TGTGCCAGCAGTTACGGACAGGATAGCAATCAGCCCCAGCATTTT
CDR3 protein: CASSYGQDSNQPQHF

J gene: TRBJ2-5
V gene: TRBV11-2
clone size: many
D gene: -
CDR3 DNA: TGTGCCAGCAGCTTGGACCACCAAGAGACCCAGTACTTC
CDR3 protein: CASSLDHQETQYF

J gene: TRBJ1-2
V gene: TRBV25-1
clone size: -
D gene: -
CDR3 DNA: TGTGCCAGCAGTGAATATGAGACGACCCTTACCTTC
CDR3 protein: CASSEYETTLTF

J gene: TRBJ2-2
V gene: TRBV5-4
clone size: few
D gene: -
CDR3 DNA: TGTGCCAGCAGCGCAGGGACTCTACCTCCTCGCCCCCCCCCCGGGGAGCTGTTTTTT
CDR3 protein: CASSAGTLPPRPPPGELFF

J gene: TRBJ2-7
V gene: TRBV5-1
clone size: -
D gene: -
CDR3 DNA: TGCGCCAGCAGCTTGGTAGCGGAAGCCTACGAGCAGTACTTC
CDR3 protein: CASSLVAEAYEQYF

J gene: TRBJ2-7
V gene: TRBV10-1
clone size: many
D gene: TRBD1
CDR3 DNA: TGCGCCAGATGGGGACAGGGGACCTACGAGCAGTACTTC
CDR3 protein: CARWGQGTYEQYF

J gene: TRBJ2-7
V gene: TRBV3-2
clone size: many
D gene: -
CDR3 DNA: TGTGCCAGCAGCCAATACCGGGGCGGAGAGCAGTACTTC
CDR3 protein: CASSQYRGGEQYF

J gene: TRBJ2-1
V gene: TRBV11-2
clone size: -
D gene: -
CDR3 DNA: TGTGCCAGCAGCTTAGTGAGTGGAACGCGGGTGTTGAATGAGCAGTTCTTC
CDR3 protein: CASSLVSGTRVLNEQFF

J gene: TRBJ1-2
V gene: TRBV4-1
clone size: few
D gene: -
CDR3 DNA: TGCGCCAGCAGCCTATTACAGGTTAAGGAGGGTGATGGCTACACCTTC
CDR3 protein: CASSLLQVKEGDGYTF

J gene: TRBJ1-4
V gene: TRBV19
clone size: many
D gene: TRBD1
CDR3 DNA: TGTGCCAGTAGCCGGGACAGGGTCCAGGCAACTAATGAAAAACTGTTTTTT
CDR3 protein: CASSRDRVQATNEKLFF

J gene: TRBJ2-5
V gene: TRBV2
clone size: many
D gene: -
CDR3 DNA: TGTGCCAGCAGAAATGCGGAGAGTCAAGAGACCCAGTACTTC
CDR3 protein: CASRNAESQETQYF

J gene: TRBJ1-2
V gene: TRBV28
clone size: many
D gene: TRBD1
CDR3 DNA: TGTGCCAGCAGTTCAGAAACAGGGGCCGGATCCGTCTATGGCTACACCTTC
CDR3 protein: CASSSETGAGSVYGYTF